This paragraph reports one TCR beta chain. Its antigen is still unknown. No much larger clone exists at a distance of one base, and base qualities are not known. To sequence the TCRbeta CDR3 region, genomic DNA was isolated from the sorted cells. The immunoSEQ Assay was used to sequence the TCRbeta CDR3 regions. Entries here come from immuneACCESS through TCRdb and include only in-frame sequences with V and J called. Some clones fail to appear in such tables; in the studies checked, an unresolved V gene covers under half of the shortfall, and the cause of the remainder is unknown. The sample contains tens of thousands of clones, 86% of them found a single time. The biggest ten clones account for roughly 1.1% of the sample. The sample belongs to a study of OX40 agonist ivuxolimab in advanced cancers. Notes on the research overall: Ivuxolimab was an agonistic, fully human IgG2 monoclonal antibody directed against OX40 (CD134), a costimulatory receptor. Intravenous ivuxolimab was administered to patients every 2 weeks at six dose levels: 0.01, 0.1, 0.3, 1.5, 3 and 10 mg/kg. Of the approximately 53 patients in dose escalation, around 19 had hepatocellular carcinoma, roughly 15 had melanoma, 9 had renal cell carcinoma and 9 had head and neck cancer. In the dose-escalation cohort, around four fifths of patients were male, and the mean age was approximately 60 years, with a range of about 20 to 79. Patients were allowed to have had prior anti-PD-1, anti-PD-L1 or anti-CTLA-4 therapy, and roughly two fifths of the dose-escalation patients had been treated with checkpoint inhibitors. Partial responses were achieved by three dose-escalation patients, of whom one had hepatocellular carcinoma and two had cutaneous melanoma. Peripheral TCRbeta sequencing was intended to test whether TCR sequence diversity was altered and clonal T-cell expansion was caused by ivuxolimab. The monotherapy dose-escalation portion (N ≈ 52 patients) of the phase I ivuxolimab trial is reported in the paper.

What the research found in general, with its limitations: At doses from 0.1 to 3.0 mg/kg, clonal expansion was seen in both CD4+ and CD8+ blood T cells between baseline and week 6. Low levels of normalized T-cell clonal expansion were also shown by some nonresponding patients. Partial responders in the 0.1-3.0 mg/kg groups had among the lowest normalized peripheral clonal expansion, especially among CD8+ T cells. After ivuxolimab, CD8+ T cells had more expanded clones than CD4+ T cells on average. Antigen specificity was not determined for the clonally expanded peripheral T cells.

Including cysteine and phenylalanine, the CDR3 has 14 amino acids. Only CDR3 DNA is held: 42 bases, read in frame from base 1. The CDR1 and CDR2 encoded by the germline V gene are MNHEY and SVGAGI. V has 7 bases trimmed and J has 5 bases trimmed; junction bases matching no gene number 6. The trial excluded patients who had a history of autoimmune disease or were on systemic immunosuppression. Peripheral blood for TCR sequencing was collected from all dose cohorts at baseline, on cycle 4 day 1, and on cycle 7 day 1. Samples came from an open-label, multicenter, first-in-human phase I dose-escalation trial of ivuxolimab. Adults with locally advanced or metastatic head and neck squamous cell, hepatocellular, melanoma or renal cell carcinoma were enrolled in the trial. Before TCR sequencing, CD4+ and CD8+ T cells were separately sorted from peripheral blood.

The receptor comes from an adult with an advanced solid tumor such as melanoma, head and neck, liver or kidney cancer. The sequences come from CD4+ or CD8+ T cells sorted from blood, collected in a trial of the OX40 agonist ivuxolimab. The rearranged segments are TRBV6-5 and TRBJ2-7, with 12 middle bases fitting TRBD2. Read as DNA, the sequence is TGTGCCAGCAACAGACTAGCGGGGGACAACGAGCAGTACTTC. Its product reads: CASNRLAGDNEQYF.